The 9 T cell receptor beta chains given below trace back to one sample, sequenced in a study of T cells in Graves' hyperthyroidism and ophthalmopathy. It was RNA transcripts that yielded the amplified TCR beta CDR3 regions. During a first-round RT-PCR of the TCR CDR3, the HTBI primer set was used. TCRdb recomputed calls from the multiplex PCR reads with MiXCR, one row per CDR3 protein. The sample includes approximately 510,000 distinct CDR3 sequences, approximately 48% of them seen just once. Sequenced sample: peripheral blood or thyroid tissue (not recorded which). These TCRs come from an adult woman with Graves' disease, either hyperthyroidism or ophthalmopathy (not recorded which).

The table lists this clonotype with a few counts. The chain links TRBV7-8 to TRBJ1-5, with unresolved D. The V gene lost 3 bases and the J gene lost 1 base, with 13 bases spanning the gap. Germline-derived CDR1 and CDR2 are SGHVS and FQNEAQ. CDR3 length: 16 amino acids. CDR3 protein: CASSFGPRLSNQPQHF. CDR3 DNA: TGTGCCAGCAGCTTTGGACCGAGATTAAGCAATCAGCCCCAGCATTTT.

Of note for this clonotype: At one boundary the junction diverges from the germline segment, which might be a read error. CDR3 in amino acids: CASSPHAGGRSYEQYF. CDR3 DNA sequence: TGTGCCAGCAGCCCCCATGCGGGAGGAAGGTCCTACGAGCAGTACTTC. This chain links TRBV5-1 with TRBJ2-7, with TRBD2 matching over 8 bases. CDR1 is SGHRS and CDR2 is YFSETQ in the germline V gene. CDR3 length: 16 residues.

V and J are TRBV5-1 and TRBJ1-4; D gene uncertain. V was pared by 3 bases and J by 8 bases, with 8 bases between. CDR3 size: 12 residues. Germline CDR1 SGHRS, CDR2 YFSETQ. DNA for the CDR3: TGCGCCAGCAGCTCGGACGACGAAAAACTGTTTTTT. This codes for CASSSDDEKLFF.

J is TRBJ2-5 and V is TRBV10-3; 8 positions match TRBD1. The DNA end is more similar to TRBJ2-7, so the J call may be wrong. The germline CDR1 and CDR2 sequences are ENHRY and SYGVKD. This CDR3 has 16 amino acids. CDR3 nucleotide sequence: TGTGCCATCAGTGCTTACGTTGGAGGACAGGGTAACGAGCAGTACTTC. Its protein is CAISAYVGGQGNEQYF.

The chain has TRBV20-1 and TRBJ1-2; D gene ambiguous. The CDR3 runs 11 residues. CDR1 DFQATT and CDR2 SNEGSKA come from the germline V gene (reference sequence). Trimming shortened V by 5 bases and J by 8 bases, and 12 bases separated the two germline ends. Here the CDR3 reads CSAETDAGYTF. The CDR3 nucleotides read TGCAGTGCTGAGACGGACGCCGGCTACACCTTC.

This chain links TRBV29-1 with TRBJ2-5, with a possible D match to TRBD2 (6 bases). V was trimmed by 4 bases and J by 1 base, leaving 10 bases between them. The CDR3 runs 13 residues. Germline assignment: CDR1 SQVTM and CDR2 ANQGSEA. In DNA form, the CDR3 reads TGCAGCGTTGGGGCGGGGATCCAAGAGACCCAGTACTTC. Translated, it gives CSVGAGIQETQYF.

On this clonotype itself: The germline gene is not matched at one end of the junction; a read error may be the cause. V and J are TRBV6-6 and TRBJ1-1, with D perhaps matching TRBD1 (5 bases). The germline V gene has CDR1 MNHNY and CDR2 SVGAGI (reference sequence). CDR3 length: 13 amino acids. In DNA, the CDR3 is TGCGCCAGCAGGTCCCAGGGCGAGACTGAAGCTTTCTTT. This codes for CASRSQGETEAFF.

In its sample, this clonotype was seen many times. The chain carries TRBV19 and TRBJ2-6, with D hard to call. Trimming left V 5 bases short and J 0 bases short, with 5 bases between. The CDR3 contains 14 residues. The V gene's germline CDR1 is LNHDA and CDR2 SQIVND (reference sequence). The CDR3 region has the DNA TGTGCCAGTAGTTGGGTCTCTGGGGCCAACGTCCTGACTTTC. It codes for CASSWVSGANVLTF. Looking up the rest from reference TRBV19 and TRBJ2-6 gives the full variable domain: DGGITQSPKYLFRKEGQNVTLSCEQNLNHDAMYWYRQDPGQGLRLIYYSQIVNDFQKGDIAEGYSVSREKKESFPLTVTSAQKNPTAFYLCASSWVSGANVLTFGAGSRLTVL.

This clonotype has more than one count but fewer than ten. The CDR3 DNA sequence: TGTGCCAGCAGCCCACAGCGTACCGCTTATGGCTACACCTTC. It codes for CASSPQRTAYGYTF. The genes are TRBV11-2 and TRBJ1-2; unclear D gene. The V end was cut by 5 bases, the J end by 5 bases, with 15 bases between. The CDR3 has 14 residues. Germline CDR1 SGHAT, CDR2 FQNNGV.